A single sample gave rise to the 21 T cell receptor beta chains below, sequenced in a study of PD-L1 blockade in urothelial cancer. Time point denoted: pretreatment peripheral blood. Here immunoSEQ multiplex PCR was the method, and the copy in TCRdb shows in-frame clones only, minus some. Of tens of thousands of clones in the sample, 87% were seen once. This specimen consisted of PBMCs, obtained around atezolizumab (anti-PD-L1) treatment. The receptors stem from a woman aged 55 to 70 with urothelial cancer.

The chain is built from TRBV2 and TRBJ2-3; 12 bases map to TRBD2. With 5 bases clipped from V and 0 bases from J, the junction kept 6 bases outside the gene matches. This CDR3 region has 17 residues. Germline CDR1 and CDR2: SNHLY and FYNNEI. This chain's CDR3 is CASSRSTSGGSTDTQYF. Here the CDR3 DNA reads TGTGCCAGCAGTAGGTCGACTAGCGGGGGTAGCACAGATACGCAGTATTTT. Together with reference TRBV2 and TRBJ2-3, the CDR3 gives the full variable domain: EPEVTQTPSHQVTQMGQEVILRCVPISNHLYFYWYRQILGQKVEFLVSFYNNEISEKSEIFDDQFSVERPDGSNFTLKIRSTKLEDSAMYFCASSRSTSGGSTDTQYFGPGTRLTVL.

Written as DNA, the CDR3 is TGCGCCAGCAGCTTCGGGACAGCCGCGATGGATGAAAAACTGTTTTTT. Translated, it gives CASSFGTAAMDEKLFF. The rearrangement links TRBV5-1 to TRBJ1-4; TRBD1 matches at 7 bases. CDR1 and CDR2 from the germline V gene are SGHRS and YFSETQ. This CDR3 region has 16 residues. Trimming removed 2 bases from V and 6 bases from J; junction bases left unmatched: 10.

The rearrangement links TRBV5-1 to TRBJ2-7; a possible D gene is TRBD2 (5 bases). CDR1 is SGHRS and CDR2 is YFSETQ in the germline V gene. Between the trimmed V and J ends, which lost 0 bases and 6 bases, there was a span of 16 bases. The CDR3 totals 15 residues. The CDR3 is CASSLAAAVVGEQYF. In nucleotides, the CDR3 is TGCGCCAGCAGCTTGGCCGCAGCGGTAGTTGGCGAGCAGTACTTC.

The V and J genes are TRBV27 and TRBJ1-6; TRBD1 matches at 9 bases. This CDR3 spans 16 amino acids. V trimming: 6 bases; J trimming: 7 bases; junction bases outside the gene matches: 10. From germline, CDR1 is MNHEY and CDR2 SMNVEV (reference sequence). The CDR3 DNA reads TGTGCCAGCAGAAGGGAGACAGGGGGGTTGAATTCACCCCTCCACTTT. This sequence encodes CASRRETGGLNSPLHF.

The rearrangement joins TRBV7-6 to TRBJ2-7; a weak D match, TRBD2 (5 bases). V lost 5 bases and J lost 3, with 8 bases in between. Germline assignment: CDR1 SGHVS and CDR2 FNYEAQ. The length of the CDR3 is 12 residues. The CDR3: CASSAGGYEQYF. Here the CDR3 DNA reads TGTGCCAGCAGCGCGGGTGGCTACGAGCAGTACTTC.

The V gene is TRBV18, the J gene TRBJ2-7; 9 bases agree with TRBD1. CDR1 is KGHSH, CDR2 LQKENI, per germline. There are 13 residues in the CDR3. The ends lost 3 bases at V and 9 bases at J; junction bases unmatched: 6. The CDR3 region has the DNA TGTGCCAGCTCACCGGGACAGGGTACGGCGCAGTACTTC. It encodes CASSPGQGTAQYF.

The chain has TRBV7-8 and TRBJ1-1, with 10 bases matching TRBD1. Germline loops: CDR1 SGHVS, CDR2 FQNEAQ. J lost 10 bases, V lost 1 base, and 9 bases had no gene match. The CDR3 runs 15 residues. The CDR3, as DNA: TGTGCCAGCAGCTTAGAGGGACAGGGGATTGGCGGAGCTTTCTTT. Amino acid sequence: CASSLEGQGIGGAFF.

This chain links TRBV7-3 with TRBJ2-3; D remains ambiguous. From germline, CDR1 is SGHTA and CDR2 FQGTGA. There are 14 residues in the CDR3. The V end was cut by 5 bases, the J end by 4 bases, with 13 bases between. CDR3 in amino acids: CASSPKSSPDTQYF. In DNA, the CDR3 is TGTGCCAGCAGCCCAAAGAGTTCCCCAGATACGCAGTATTTT. Looking up the rest from reference TRBV7-3 and TRBJ2-3 gives the full variable domain: GAGVSQTPSNKVTEKGKYVELRCDPISGHTALYWYRQSLGQGPEFLIYFQGTGAADDSGLPNDRFFAVRPEGSVSTLKIQRTERGDSAVYLCASSPKSSPDTQYFGPGTRLTVL.

V gene TRBV11-1 combines with J gene TRBJ1-2, with 7 bases lining up with TRBD1. CDR3 size: 15 residues. The germline V gene has CDR1 SGHAT and CDR2 FQDESV (reference sequence). J gave up 2 bases and V 0 bases, and 3 bases lay outside the gene matches. The CDR3 sequence: CASSLAGRGNYGYTF. For the CDR3, the DNA is TGTGCCAGCAGCTTAGCAGGCAGGGGGAACTATGGCTACACCTTC.

This rearrangement joins TRBV6-5 to TRBJ2-3; 11 bases fit TRBD2. The CDR3 contains 15 residues. CDR1 and CDR2 (germline): MNHEY, SVGAGI. With 6 bases clipped from V and 2 bases from J, the junction kept 4 bases outside the gene matches. CDR3 residues: CASRSTSGVTDTQYF. The CDR3 nucleotides read TGTGCCAGCAGGTCGACTAGCGGGGTCACAGATACGCAGTATTTT.

This sequence joins TRBV16 and TRBJ2-5; the match to TRBD1 covers 7 bases. CDR1 and CDR2 from the germline V gene are KGHSY and FQNENV. With 4 bases clipped from V and 5 bases from J, the junction kept 7 bases outside the gene matches. The CDR3 is 14 amino acids. CDR3 region: CASSLLTGTETQYF. The CDR3 nucleotides read TGTGCCAGCAGCCTATTGACAGGGACGGAGACCCAGTACTTC.

This clone came up once. The junction differs from germline at one of its ends, possibly a read error. Different DNA sequences within this sample yield the same CDR3. The chain employs TRBV18 and TRBJ2-7; the match to TRBD1 covers 8 bases. CDR3 length: 14 amino acids. Germline CDR1 KGHSH, CDR2 LQKENI. The CDR3, as DNA: TGTGCTAGCTCAACGGGACAGGCCTCGGCGGAGCAGTACTTC. It specifies CASSTGQASAEQYF.

The gene calls are TRBV2 and TRBJ1-3, with TRBD1 matching over 9 bases. The CDR3 has 16 amino acids. The germline V gene has CDR1 SNHLY and CDR2 FYNNEI. V gave up 7 bases and J gave up 0 bases; unmatched junction bases: 7. In DNA, the CDR3 is TGTGCCAGCATGCCCGGGACAGGGTTCTCTGGAAACACCATATATTTT. Residues: CASMPGTGFSGNTIYF.

The chain links TRBV12-2 to TRBJ2-7; no DNA check was done on the table's D call, TRBD2. TRBV12-2 is marked as a pseudogene. The CDR3 totals 17 residues. The CDR3 spells CASRSQTGLAETYEQYF. For the CDR3, the DNA is TGTGCAAGTCGCTCCCAAACCGGACTAGCGGAAACTTACGAGCAGTACTTC.

The V call is TRBV6-5, the J call TRBJ2-7, with D perhaps TRBD1 (6 bases). The CDR3 contains 15 residues. Germline loops: CDR1 MNHEY, CDR2 SVGAGI. The ends were cut back, 4 bases at V and 3 bases at J, with 16 bases in the middle. CDR3 in DNA: TGTGCCAGCAGTTCCTCCGGGACAAGGGGCTACGAGCAGTACTTC. It yields the protein CASSSSGTRGYEQYF.

This chain uses TRBV29-1 with TRBJ2-5, with 8 positions matching TRBD2. This CDR3 contains 14 residues. Per germline, CDR1 SQVTM and CDR2 ANQGSEA. V lost 8 bases and J lost 1; bases outside the gene matches: 9. As DNA, the CDR3 is TGCAGCTTCTTCCCCAGCGGGAGCCAAGAGACCCAGTACTTC. Protein sequence: CSFFPSGSQETQYF.

The chain recombines TRBV7-8 with TRBJ1-5, with unresolved D. The CDR3 is 12 amino acids. Germline V gives CDR1 SGHVS, CDR2 FQNEAQ. Trimming stripped 6 bases from V and 5 bases from J, with 8 bases between. CDR3 nucleotide sequence: TGTGCCAGCAGTTACAGTCATCAGCCCCAGCATTTT. It translates to CASSYSHQPQHF.

V is TRBV25-1 and J is TRBJ1-2; 7 bases agree with TRBD1. The V gene's germline CDR1 is MGHDK and CDR2 SYGVNS. V gave up 7 bases and J gave up 6 bases; unmatched junction bases: 8. The CDR3 contains 13 residues. The CDR3 here is CASTRDRVDGYTF. The CDR3 DNA follows: TGTGCCAGCACCAGAGACAGGGTGGATGGCTACACCTTC.

V and J are TRBV15 and TRBJ1-6; D call uncertain. Trimming shortened V by 4 bases and J by 9 bases, and 13 bases separated the two germline ends. Germline CDR1 reads LNHNV; CDR2 reads YYDKDF (reference sequence). CDR3 size: 14 residues. The CDR3 nucleotides are TGTGCCACCAGCAACCGGGTTAGTGGTTCACCCCTCCACTTT. Residues: CATSNRVSGSPLHF. Based on the CDR3 plus reference TRBV15 and TRBJ1-6, the full variable domain is DAMVIQNPRYQVTQFGKPVTLSCSQTLNHNVMYWYQQKSSQAPKLLFHYYDKDFNNEADTPDNFQSRRPNTSFCFLDIRSPGLGDTAMYLCATSNRVSGSPLHFGNGTRLTVT.

In this sample, this clone turned up once. V usage is TRBV11-2 and J usage is TRBJ2-2, with 10 nucleotides matching TRBD1. Per the germline V gene, CDR1 is SGHAT and CDR2 is FQNNGV. The J segment lost 4 bases and the V segment lost 1 base, leaving 0 bases of the junction unmatched. This CDR3 contains 15 residues. The CDR3 DNA reads TGTGCCAGCAGCTTAGGGGACAGGGGCACCGGGGAGCTGTTTTTT. This sequence encodes CASSLGDRGTGELFF.

V gene TRBV28 combines with J gene TRBJ1-1; 7 positions agree with TRBD1. Germline CDR1 is MDHEN and CDR2 is SYDVKM. The CDR3 is 13 residues long. Trimming at V came to 6 bases and at J to 7 bases, leaving 8 bases not matched to a gene. DNA of the CDR3: TGTGCCAGCAGCGCGACAGGGCAGCTTGAAGCTTTCTTT. Translation: CASSATGQLEAFF.